Listed here are 11 T cell receptor beta chains from one sample, sequenced in a study of blood T cell repertoires in COVID-19 (dated by TCRdb to 2020 to 2022). Libraries were constructed by the immunoSEQ multiplex PCR assay. TCRdb mirrors the immuneACCESS table, restricted to in-frame sequences. Some clones are absent from its copies; in checked studies, under half trace to an unresolved V gene, and the reason for the others is unknown. Within this sample are 65,000 to 70,000 clones, with about 89% of them counted one time only. The ten largest clones capture 5.2% of the sample. Input material: peripheral blood. These receptors were collected from a man between 45 and 60 years old with active COVID-19.

This rearrangement joins TRBV6-5 to TRBJ1-2, with D tentatively TRBD1 (6 bases). V was shortened by 2 bases and J by 2 bases, with 12 bases between the two germline ends. The CDR3 has 15 amino acids. Germline V gene data show CDR1 as MNHEY and CDR2 as SVGAGI. The CDR3 region is CASSYRKGGNYGYTF. The CDR3 DNA follows: TGTGCCAGCAGTTACCGGAAAGGGGGAAACTATGGCTACACCTTC.

This clone occurred a few times. The V and J genes are TRBV9 and TRBJ1-2; the match to TRBD1 covers 9 bases. The CDR3 covers 16 residues. The germline V gene has CDR1 SGDLS and CDR2 YYNGEE. The J segment lost 4 bases and the V segment lost 4 bases, leaving 11 bases of the junction unmatched. CDR3 sequence: CASSPDRGGHLYGYTF. The CDR3 nucleotides are TGTGCCAGCAGCCCAGACAGGGGGGGACACCTCTATGGCTACACCTTC.

V and J are TRBV18 and TRBJ2-1; D unresolved. CDR3 length: 17 amino acids. Germline loops: CDR1 KGHSH, CDR2 LQKENI. Between the trimmed V and J ends, which lost 0 bases and 4 bases, there was a span of 16 bases. The CDR3 DNA reads as TGTGCCAGCTCACCACCTGGTCTTCAGGCTTTATACAATGAGCAGTTCTTC. Its translation is CASSPPGLQALYNEQFF.

Written as DNA, the CDR3 is TGTGCCAGCAGCATTTTCCCGGGACAGGGGGCCTATGGCTACACCTTC. This translates into CASSIFPGQGAYGYTF. The chain combines TRBV9 with TRBJ1-2; TRBD1 matches at 12 bases. V lost 4 bases, J lost 4 bases, and 8 bases stayed unmatched. CDR1 and CDR2 (germline): SGDLS, YYNGEE. The CDR3 sequence is 16 residues long.

The chain recombines TRBV5-1 with TRBJ1-1; D might be TRBD1 (5 bases). CDR3 size: 14 residues. Trimming pared 2 bases from V and 4 bases from J, leaving 12 bases between. CDR1 and CDR2 from the germline V gene are SGHRS and YFSETQ. In DNA, the CDR3 is TGCGCCAGCAGCTTATCAGGGCTGGGCACTGAAGCTTTCTTT. Translated, it gives CASSLSGLGTEAFF.

The gene calls are TRBV28 and TRBJ1-5, with 7 bases matching TRBD1. This CDR3 region has 16 residues. The ends lost 5 bases at V and 2 bases at J; junction bases unmatched: 9. Germline CDR1 is MDHEN and CDR2 is SYDVKM. CDR3 amino acids: CASSPPTGPRNQPQHF. For the CDR3, the DNA is TGTGCCAGCAGTCCCCCGACAGGGCCCCGCAATCAGCCCCAGCATTTT.

This chain links TRBV5-6 with TRBJ1-2, with D possibly matching TRBD1 (5 bases). Per germline, CDR1 SGHDT and CDR2 YYEEEE. V was trimmed by 4 bases and J by 5 bases, leaving 15 bases between them. The CDR3 contains 14 residues. CDR3 sequence: CASSGNLGGYGYTF. CDR3 DNA: TGTGCCAGCAGCGGGAACCTCGGGGGGTATGGCTACACCTTC.

With regard to this clone: A much larger clone differs by one base, so this may be a read error. The genes are TRBV7-2 and TRBJ2-3, with 12 positions matching TRBD2. Germline V gene data show CDR1 as SGHTA and CDR2 as FQGNSA. The CDR3 totals 15 residues. The CDR3 region is CASSSPTSGRDAQYF. The CDR3 bases are TGTGCCAGCAGCTCCCCGACTAGCGGGAGAGATGCGCAGTATTTT. Filled out from reference TRBV7-2 and TRBJ2-3, the complete variable domain reads GAGVSQSPSNKVTEKGKDVELRCDPISGHTALYWYRQSLGQGLEFLIYFQGNSAPDKSGLPSDRFSAERTGGSVSTLTIQRTQQEDSAVYLCASSSPTSGRDAQYFGPGTRLTVL.

The rearrangement links TRBV7-9 to TRBJ2-1; 9 positions agree with TRBD1. CDR3 length equals 16 residues. After removal of 4 bases from V and 4 bases from J, the junction contained 8 bases not matched to a gene. CDR1 is SEHNR, CDR2 FQNEAQ, per germline (reference sequence). This chain's CDR3 is CASSSPDRGGYNEQFF. CDR3 in DNA: TGTGCCAGCAGCTCGCCAGACAGGGGGGGATACAATGAGCAGTTCTTC.

The rearrangement uses TRBV4-1 and TRBJ2-1; D possibly corresponds to TRBD2 (6 bases). Per germline, CDR1 MGHRA and CDR2 YSYEKL. Trimming took 0 bases from V and 3 from J, leaving 6 bases between them. This CDR3 contains 14 residues. DNA of the CDR3: TGCGCCAGCAGCCAAGAGCGGGACTACAATGAGCAGTTCTTC. Amino acid sequence: CASSQERDYNEQFF.

The rearrangement links TRBV5-1 to TRBJ2-7, with 13 bases identical to TRBD2. The CDR3 has 15 amino acids. The germline CDR1 and CDR2 sequences are SGHRS and YFSETQ. The junction had 4 bases not matched to a gene; V was cut back by 4 bases and J by 3 bases. As DNA, the CDR3 is TGCGCCAGCAGCCTAGGACTAGCGGGAGTCTACGAGCAGTACTTC. Translated: CASSLGLAGVYEQYF.